This T cell receptor (beta chain) was identified during a study of molecular identifiers for immune sequencing clone quantification. Overall study: Replicates split RNA from 20,000 or 100,000 naive CD8 cells five ways, and the researchers sequenced four portions.

General study points: In cases of identical TCR molecules sharing a barcode, highly expanded clone sizes could be underestimated.

Bulk TCR libraries used previously described methods and listed TCR primers. TCRdb re-derived calls from the PCR reads in MiXCR, one entry per CDR3 protein. The table includes 600,000 to 650,000 distinct CDR3 sequences, 15% to 20% detected once. The CDR3 totals 14 residues. Trimming removed 4 bases at V and 7 bases at J, with 15 bases between. CDR1 SGHRS and CDR2 YFSETQ come from the germline V gene. This clonotype was observed many times. Its matching antigen is unknown. V is TRBV5-1 and J is TRBJ2-1; possibly TRBD1 or TRBD2 for D (5 bases each). This receptor was obtained from a human donor in good health. Some libraries in this study had Jurkat cell RNA spiked in. Sequenced input: naive CD8+ T cells from blood, with Jurkat cell RNA spiked in. Documented subset: FACS-sorted CD8+CD4-CCR7+CD45RA+ naive T cells. CDR3 amino acids: CASSPGPGGNEQFF. The CDR3 coding sequence is TGCGCCAGCAGCCCAGGGCCAGGCGGGAATGAGCAGTTCTTC.